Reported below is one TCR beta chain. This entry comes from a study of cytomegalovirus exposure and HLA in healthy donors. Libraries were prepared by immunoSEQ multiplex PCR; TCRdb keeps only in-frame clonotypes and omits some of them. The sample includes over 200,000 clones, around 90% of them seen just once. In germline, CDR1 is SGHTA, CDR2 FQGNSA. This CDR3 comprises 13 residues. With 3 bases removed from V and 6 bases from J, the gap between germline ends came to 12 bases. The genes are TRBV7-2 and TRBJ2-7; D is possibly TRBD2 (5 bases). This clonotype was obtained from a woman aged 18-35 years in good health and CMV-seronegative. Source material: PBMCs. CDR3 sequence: CASSFIYEGEQYF. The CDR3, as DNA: TGTGCCAGCAGCTTTATTTACGAGGGCGAGCAGTACTTC.